This T cell receptor beta chain was identified during a study of CXCR3-negative and CXCR3-positive naive CD8 T cells. Overall study results and limits: Compared with CXCR3-negative naive cells, CXCR3-positive naive cells showed more hydrophobic TRB CDR3s. Naive CXCR3-positive and CXCR3-negative cells shared TRBV-TRBJ usage; memory cells diverged. PBMCs showed partially decreased CXCR3 expression after cryopreservation, and most assays used fresh PBMCs.

TRB cDNA was prepared as libraries by UMI-labeled 5' RACE. TCRdb reprocessed the 5' RACE reads and stores each CDR3 protein as one record, lacking DNA. The repertoire table contains 55,000 to 70,000 distinct CDR3 sequences. Naive CD8+ T cells had a CD45RO-CCR7+CD27+CD95- phenotype. Points on this clonotype: The antigen remains undetermined.

There are 14 residues in the CDR3. The germline V gene encodes CDR1 SGHDT and CDR2 YYEEEE. Input material: naive CXCR3+ CD8+ T cells from blood. Subset given: CD45RO-CCR7+CD27+CD95- naive CD8+ T cells expressing CXCR3 (TNR3+). V is TRBV5-6 and J is TRBJ2-5; TCRdb's D call of TRBD2 is untestable without DNA. The receptor was derived from a human donor in good health. Some clones in this sample may be carry-over from other donors' samples. CDR3 loop: CASASGDESETQYF.